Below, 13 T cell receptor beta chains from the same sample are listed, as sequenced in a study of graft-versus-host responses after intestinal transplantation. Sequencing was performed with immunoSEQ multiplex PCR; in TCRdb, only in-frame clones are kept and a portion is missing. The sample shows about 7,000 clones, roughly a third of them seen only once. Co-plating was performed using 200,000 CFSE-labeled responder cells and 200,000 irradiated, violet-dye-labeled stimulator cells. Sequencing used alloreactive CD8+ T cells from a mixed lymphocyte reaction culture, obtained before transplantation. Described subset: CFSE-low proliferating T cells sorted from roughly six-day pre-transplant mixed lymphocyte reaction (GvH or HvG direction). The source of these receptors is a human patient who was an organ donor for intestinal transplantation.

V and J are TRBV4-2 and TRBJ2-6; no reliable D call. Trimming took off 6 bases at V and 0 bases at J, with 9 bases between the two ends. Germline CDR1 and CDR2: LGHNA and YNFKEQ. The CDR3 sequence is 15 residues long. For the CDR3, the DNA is TGTGCCAGCAGTCGACACCTCTCTGGGGCCAACGTCCTGACTTTC. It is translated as CASSRHLSGANVLTF.

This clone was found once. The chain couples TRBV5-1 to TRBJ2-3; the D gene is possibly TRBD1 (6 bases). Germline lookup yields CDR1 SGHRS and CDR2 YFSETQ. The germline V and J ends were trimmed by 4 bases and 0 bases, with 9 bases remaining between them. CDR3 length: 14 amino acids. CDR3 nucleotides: TGCGCCAGCAGCCAGGGGTCTAGCACAGATACGCAGTATTTT. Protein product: CASSQGSSTDTQYF.

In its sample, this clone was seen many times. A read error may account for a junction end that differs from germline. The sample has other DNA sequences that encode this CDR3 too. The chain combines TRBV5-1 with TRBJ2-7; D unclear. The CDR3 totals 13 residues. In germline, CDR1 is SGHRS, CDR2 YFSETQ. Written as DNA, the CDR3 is TGTGCCAGCAGCTTGTTTGCGGACCCACGGCAGTACTTC. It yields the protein CASSLFADPRQYF.

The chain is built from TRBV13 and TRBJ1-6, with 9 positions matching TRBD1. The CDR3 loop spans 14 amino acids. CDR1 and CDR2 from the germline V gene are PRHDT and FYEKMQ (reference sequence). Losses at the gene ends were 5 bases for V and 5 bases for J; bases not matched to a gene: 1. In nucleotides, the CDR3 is TGTGCCAGCAGCCGGGACAGGGATAATTCACCCCTCCACTTT. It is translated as CASSRDRDNSPLHF. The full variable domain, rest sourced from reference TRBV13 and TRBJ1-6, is AAGVIQSPRHLIKEKRETATLKCYPIPRHDTVYWYQQGPGQDPQFLISFYEKMQSDKGSIPDRFSAQQFSDYHSELNMSSLELGDSALYFCASSRDRDNSPLHFGNGTRLTVT.

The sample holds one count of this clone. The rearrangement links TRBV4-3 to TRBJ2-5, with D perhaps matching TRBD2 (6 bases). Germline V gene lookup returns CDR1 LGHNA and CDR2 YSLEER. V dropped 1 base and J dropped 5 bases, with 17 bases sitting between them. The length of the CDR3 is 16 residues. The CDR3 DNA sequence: TGCGCCAGCAGCCAAGGCGTCGGGGGATCCGGGGAGACCCAGTACTTC. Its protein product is CASSQGVGGSGETQYF.

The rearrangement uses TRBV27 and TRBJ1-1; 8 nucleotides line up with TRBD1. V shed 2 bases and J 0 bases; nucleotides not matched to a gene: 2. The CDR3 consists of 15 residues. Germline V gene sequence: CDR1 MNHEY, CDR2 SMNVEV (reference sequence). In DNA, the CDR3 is TGTGCCAGCAGTTTACCAGGGGGCGTGAACACTGAAGCTTTCTTT. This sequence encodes CASSLPGGVNTEAFF.

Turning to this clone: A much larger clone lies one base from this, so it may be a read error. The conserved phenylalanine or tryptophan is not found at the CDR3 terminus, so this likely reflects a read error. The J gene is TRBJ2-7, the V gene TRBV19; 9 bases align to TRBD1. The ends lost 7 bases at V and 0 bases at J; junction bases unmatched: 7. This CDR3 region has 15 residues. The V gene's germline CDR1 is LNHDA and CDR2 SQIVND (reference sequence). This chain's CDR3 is CASTAGTGLSYEQYL. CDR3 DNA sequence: TGTGCCAGTACCGCGGGGACAGGGCTCTCCTACGAGCAGTACCTC.

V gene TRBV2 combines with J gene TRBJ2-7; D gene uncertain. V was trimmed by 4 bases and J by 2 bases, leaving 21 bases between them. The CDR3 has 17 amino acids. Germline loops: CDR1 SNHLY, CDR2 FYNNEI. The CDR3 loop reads CASSATLQVLTPYEQYF. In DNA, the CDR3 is TGTGCCAGCAGTGCCACTTTGCAGGTTCTTACCCCCTACGAGCAGTACTTC.

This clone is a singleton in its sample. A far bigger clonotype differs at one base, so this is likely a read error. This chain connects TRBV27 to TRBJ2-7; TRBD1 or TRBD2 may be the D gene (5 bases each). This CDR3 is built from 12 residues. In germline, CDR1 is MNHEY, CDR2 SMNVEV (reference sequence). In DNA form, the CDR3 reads TGTGCCAGCAGTCCCACTCGGGGCGAGCGGTACTTC. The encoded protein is CASSPTRGERYF.

This chain's CDR3 is CASSEWTGSYNEQFF. CDR3 in DNA: TGTGCCAGCAGTGAATGGACAGGGTCCTACAATGAGCAGTTCTTC. The gene calls are TRBV2 and TRBJ2-1, with 8 bases fitting TRBD1. The germline V gene has CDR1 SNHLY and CDR2 FYNNEI. The CDR3 contains 15 residues. Trimming took 2 bases from V and 1 from J; bases not matched to a gene: 1. The variable domain in full, with the rest retrieved from reference TRBV2 and TRBJ2-1, is EPEVTQTPSHQVTQMGQEVILRCVPISNHLYFYWYRQILGQKVEFLVSFYNNEISEKSEIFDDQFSVERPDGSNFTLKIRSTKLEDSAMYFCASSEWTGSYNEQFFGPGTRLTVL.

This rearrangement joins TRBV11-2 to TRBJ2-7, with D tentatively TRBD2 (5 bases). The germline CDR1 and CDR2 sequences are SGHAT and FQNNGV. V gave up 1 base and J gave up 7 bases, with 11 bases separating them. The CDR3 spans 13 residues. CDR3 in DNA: TGTGCCAGCAGCTTAGGACTACCTTTGGAGCAGTACTTC. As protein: CASSLGLPLEQYF.

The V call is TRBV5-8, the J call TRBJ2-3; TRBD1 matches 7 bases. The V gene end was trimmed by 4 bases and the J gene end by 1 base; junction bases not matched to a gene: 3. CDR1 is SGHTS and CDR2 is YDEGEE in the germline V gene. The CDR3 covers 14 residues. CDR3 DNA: TGTGCCAGCAGCCCAGGACAGGGCACAGATACGCAGTATTTT. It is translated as CASSPGQGTDTQYF. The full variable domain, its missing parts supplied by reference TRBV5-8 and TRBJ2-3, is EAGVTQSPTHLIKTRGQQATLRCSPISGHTSVYWYQQALGLGLQFLLWYDEGEERNRGNFPPRFSGRQFPNYSSELNVNALELEDSALYLCASSPGQGTDTQYFGPGTRLTVL.

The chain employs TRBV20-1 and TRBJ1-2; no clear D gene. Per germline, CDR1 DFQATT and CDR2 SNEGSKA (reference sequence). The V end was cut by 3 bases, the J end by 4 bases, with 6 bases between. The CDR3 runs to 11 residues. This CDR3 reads CSASFAYGYTF. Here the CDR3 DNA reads TGCAGTGCTAGTTTCGCCTATGGCTACACCTTC.